This T cell receptor beta chain stems from a study of radiotherapy plus CTLA-4 blockade in lung cancer (dated by TCRdb to 2016 to 2019). At the level of the whole study: Objective responses occurred in approximately 19% of enrolled patients, and around 29% achieved disease control. What the research found in general, with its limitations: Increased serum interferon-beta after radiation, together with early dynamic changes in blood T cell clones, were reported to be the strongest predictors of response. After treatment with radiotherapy and ipilimumab, TCR clones that came from tumors expanded in the peripheral blood.

Libraries were constructed by the immunoSEQ multiplex PCR assay. The immuneACCESS repertoire file appears here via TCRdb, limited to in-frame rearrangements. These files lack a portion of the clones; in checked studies, under half of the deficit traces to unresolved V genes, and the cause of the others is not known. A total of 50,000 to 65,000 clones appear in this sample, less than 80% of them only once. The ten largest clones represent roughly 17% of the sample. The CDR3 covers 14 residues, taking in both the cysteine and the phenylalanine. Only the CDR3 part of the read is kept: 42 bases, read in frame from the first base. Germline trimming amounts to 4 bases on V and 7 bases on J, with 4 as the count of junction bases outside the gene matches. The germline V gene (reference sequence) gives CDR1 as SEHNR and CDR2 as FQNEAQ. In this study, focal radiation therapy paired with CTLA-4 blockade (ipilimumab) was tested in patients who had chemo-refractory metastatic non-small-cell lung cancer.

Only a few counts were recorded for this clone. Its antigen is not yet known. No much larger clone is present one base from it, and per-base qualities are unavailable. The sequence derives from a human donor with non-small cell lung cancer who had a complete response to radiotherapy plus ipilimumab. The starting material was peripheral blood, obtained from a patient treated with radiotherapy plus ipilimumab. The rearranged chain carries TRBV7-9 and TRBJ1-5; 10 bases in the junction line up with TRBD1. The CDR3: CASSWDRGNQPQHF. The DNA sequence reads TGTGCCAGCAGCTGGGACAGGGGAAACCAGCCCCAGCATTTT.